This record looks at one T cell receptor (beta chain) sequence and its context. Its antigen is undetermined. Germline CDR1 is LNHDA and CDR2 is SQIVND (reference sequence). The CDR3 loop spans 12 amino acids. The data were taken from a study of CXCR3-negative and CXCR3-positive naive CD8 T cells. Across the whole study: Some 150 million TRB reads in total, about 1.5 +/- 0.3 million per library.

Libraries of TRB cDNA were made by 5' RACE and carried UMIs. Reprocessing the 5' RACE reads, TCRdb reports a single entry for every CDR3 protein and omits DNA. The ten top clones account for more than 0.8%, within a sample of some 9,600 distinct CDR3 sequences. Naive CD8+ T cells carried a CD45RO-CCR7+CD27+CD95- phenotype. The study's findings and limits: Naive subsets displayed similar surface CD5, and TCR strength was inferred from TRB CDR3 properties. High diversity, comparable across both naive subsets, contrasted with much lower diversity in memory CD8+ cells.

The chain carries TRBV19 and TRBJ1-5; with no DNA, the TCRdb D assignment of TRBD1 cannot be verified. This clonotype was sampled from a human donor in good health. Some clones in this sample may be carry-over from other donors' samples. The sequencing input was naive CXCR3- CD8+ T cells from blood. The subset: CD45RO-CCR7+CD27+CD95- naive CD8+ T cells lacking CXCR3 (TNR3-). CDR3 sequence: CASSMGGGPQHF.